Shown below are 28 T cell receptor beta chains from a single sample sequenced in a study of T cells in severe cutaneous drug reactions. The donors had carbamazepine-induced Stevens-Johnson syndrome or toxic epidermal necrolysis. The iRepertoire multiplex PCR system with TCR subtype-specific primers built both bulk and single-cell libraries. TCRdb re-called the multiplex PCR reads; every CDR3 protein appears as one record, without DNA. Its table lists 9,500 to 13,000 distinct CDR3 sequences. The source material was cells from a skin blister. These receptors were collected from a human donor with Stevens-Johnson syndrome, a severe cutaneous drug reaction.

The rearrangement links TRBV20-1 to TRBJ2-3; TCRdb selects TRBD2, and the lack of DNA leaves this call unchecked. Germline V gene sequence: CDR1 DFQATT, CDR2 SNEGSKA (reference sequence). This CDR3 is built from 14 residues. The CDR3 loop is CSASQGGSTDTQYF.

The CDR3 sequence: CATSDDRFYEQYF. The chain couples TRBV15 to TRBJ2-7. CDR1 and CDR2 (germline): LNHNV, YYDKDF (reference sequence). The CDR3 contains 13 residues.

This chain joins TRBV29-1 and TRBJ2-2. CDR3 length equals 12 residues. Germline V gene sequence: CDR1 SQVTM, CDR2 ANQGSEA. The CDR3 reads CSVDKNTGELFF.

This chain uses TRBV20-1 with TRBJ2-1; lacking DNA, the TRBD2 call made by TCRdb goes unchecked. Per the germline V gene, CDR1 is DFQATT and CDR2 is SNEGSKA (reference sequence). This CDR3 is built from 15 residues. The chain's CDR3 is CSATFVAGGPNEQFF.

The rearrangement uses TRBV25-1 and TRBJ2-7; TCRdb proposes TRBD1, but this gene call is untestable without DNA. The CDR3 runs to 15 residues. CDR1 and CDR2 (germline): MGHDK, SYGVNS. This chain's CDR3 is CASRIRGKISYEQYF.

This clonotype shows up as medium-sized (0.01 to 0.1%) by frequency. The J gene is TRBJ1-1, the V gene TRBV20-1; the TRBD1 assignment by TCRdb is unverifiable without DNA. Germline V lookup: CDR1 DFQATT, CDR2 SNEGSKA (reference sequence). The CDR3 covers 16 residues. The CDR3 is CSARDGRRTVNTEAFF.

The chain links TRBV20-1 to TRBJ2-1; without DNA, the TCRdb call of TRBD2 cannot be checked. The germline gives CDR1 DFQATT, CDR2 SNEGSKA (reference sequence). The CDR3 is 14 amino acids. CDR3 loop: CSAPTSGLYNEQFF.

The chain combines TRBV29-1 with TRBJ2-1. CDR1 SQVTM and CDR2 ANQGSEA come from the germline V gene. The CDR3 is made up of 12 amino acids. The CDR3 sequence is CSVPASYNEQFF.

J is TRBJ2-1 and V is TRBV29-1; the D call of TRBD2 rests on TCRdb alone, since no DNA is present to check it. Germline CDR1 SQVTM, CDR2 ANQGSEA. The length of the CDR3 is 14 residues. CDR3 region: CSAERASGSVAQFF.

The chain recombines TRBV29-1 with TRBJ2-3. The germline CDR1 and CDR2 sequences are SQVTM and ANQGSEA. CDR3 size: 13 residues. The CDR3 sequence: CSVEDSGTDTQYF.

The V call is TRBV5-1, the J call TRBJ1-2; TCRdb indicates TRBD1, and absent DNA this call remains unverified. The CDR3 loop spans 14 amino acids. Germline CDR1 reads SGHRS; CDR2 reads YFSETQ. This chain's CDR3 is CASSDPGQDYGYTF. The whole variable domain, remainder taken from reference TRBV5-1 and TRBJ1-2, is KAGVTQTPRYLIKTRGQQVTLSCSPISGHRSVSWYQQTPGQGLQFLFEYFSETQRNKGNFPGRFSGRQFSNSRSEMNVSTLELGDSALYLCASSDPGQDYGYTFGSGTRLTVV.

The CDR3 protein is CSARPGSLNSPLHF. J is TRBJ1-6 and V is TRBV20-1; checking the TCRdb D call of TRBD1 is not possible without DNA. This CDR3 contains 14 residues. CDR1 is DFQATT, CDR2 SNEGSKA, per germline (reference sequence).

This rearrangement joins TRBV20-1 to TRBJ1-2; TCRdb designates TRBD1, a call that cannot be tested without DNA. This CDR3 region has 13 residues. Germline CDR1 DFQATT, CDR2 SNEGSKA (reference sequence). The CDR3 is CSASEGHNYGYTF.

J is TRBJ1-2 and V is TRBV29-1; the D call from TCRdb, TRBD1, cannot be confirmed without DNA. CDR3 length: 15 residues. The V gene's germline CDR1 is SQVTM and CDR2 ANQGSEA. The CDR3 loop is CSVAPGQGTNYGYTF.

The chain joins TRBV19 to TRBJ2-3; TCRdb indicates TRBD2, and absent DNA this call remains unverified. The CDR3 runs to 15 residues. Germline CDR1 reads LNHDA; CDR2 reads SQIVND (reference sequence). The CDR3 sequence is CASSTRLAHTDTQYF.

V and J are TRBV20-1 and TRBJ1-2; TCRdb selects TRBD1, and the lack of DNA leaves this call unchecked. The length of the CDR3 is 16 residues. The germline V gene has CDR1 DFQATT and CDR2 SNEGSKA (reference sequence). The CDR3 here is CSARDTLETGGGGYTF.

The gene calls are TRBV29-1 and TRBJ2-2; TCRdb's D call, TRBD1, is unchecked because there is no DNA. The CDR3 is made up of 14 amino acids. The germline CDR1 and CDR2 sequences are SQVTM and ANQGSEA. CDR3 loop: CSVRASTNTGELFF.

This chain uses TRBV29-1 with TRBJ1-2. The CDR3 is 11 amino acids. CDR1 is SQVTM, CDR2 ANQGSEA, per germline. CDR3 protein: CSVELPAGYTF.

This chain connects TRBV20-1 to TRBJ2-1; the D call of TRBD2 rests on TCRdb alone, since no DNA is present to check it. There are 15 residues in the CDR3. Germline CDR1 reads DFQATT; CDR2 reads SNEGSKA (reference sequence). The CDR3 reads CSARYDSGAYNEQFF.

J is TRBJ2-1 and V is TRBV29-1; without DNA, the TCRdb call of TRBD2 cannot be checked. The CDR3 runs 15 residues. Germline V gene sequence: CDR1 SQVTM, CDR2 ANQGSEA. This CDR3 is CSVEQRLAVWNEQFF.

This chain links TRBV28 with TRBJ2-7; TCRdb reports TRBD1, a call that lacks DNA to check it against. This CDR3 is 13 amino acids long. Germline CDR1 MDHEN, CDR2 SYDVKM. The CDR3 loop is CAILGTGPYEQYF.

This clonotype is labeled medium-sized based on frequency. The chain uses TRBV20-1 and TRBJ2-7; the D gene TCRdb calls, TRBD1, cannot be checked with no DNA. Per germline, CDR1 DFQATT and CDR2 SNEGSKA (reference sequence). The length of the CDR3 is 13 residues. CDR3 sequence reads: CSASPGQGYEQYF.

By frequency, this clonotype is large. The chain links TRBV12-3 or TRBV12-4 to TRBJ1-4. CDR3 length: 11 residues. Here the CDR3 reads CASSLGEKLFF.

V and J are TRBV29-1 and TRBJ2-5; TCRdb's D call of TRBD2 is untestable without DNA. Germline CDR1 SQVTM, CDR2 ANQGSEA. This CDR3 contains 14 residues. The CDR3 is CSVASAKYQETQYF.

The chain is built from TRBV20-1 and TRBJ2-1; TCRdb lists TRBD1, though no DNA is available to test this call. The germline V gene has CDR1 DFQATT and CDR2 SNEGSKA (reference sequence). This CDR3 has 16 residues. The CDR3 is CSARSPGQKAYNEQFF.

The chain couples TRBV20-1 to TRBJ2-3; TCRdb lists TRBD1, though no DNA is available to test this call. Germline V gene sequence: CDR1 DFQATT, CDR2 SNEGSKA (reference sequence). This CDR3 spans 13 amino acids. CDR3 in amino acids: CSARQGGTDTQYF.

The CDR3 region is CSASLGGRTDTQYF. This chain links TRBV20-1 with TRBJ2-3; with no DNA, the TCRdb D assignment of TRBD2 cannot be verified. This CDR3 is built from 14 residues. The germline CDR1 and CDR2 sequences are DFQATT and SNEGSKA (reference sequence).

V gene TRBV29-1 combines with J gene TRBJ2-5; TCRdb indicates TRBD2, and absent DNA this call remains unverified. The CDR3 is 13 residues long. Looked up from germline, CDR1 is SQVTM and CDR2 is ANQGSEA. The CDR3 loop is CSAGPLGRETQYF.